These T cell receptor beta chains were read from a single sample in a study of blood T cell repertoires in COVID-19. TCRdb's table, derived via immunoSEQ multiplex PCR, lists solely in-frame clones and lacks some. This sample yields about 180,000 clones, of which more than 75% are seen a single time; roughly 9.1% belongs to the top ten. Sequences were obtained from peripheral blood. Receptor source: a woman between 65 and 79 years old with acute or convalescent COVID-19. Each CDR3 is given with its conserved first and last residue. A D gene is named only where the DNA matches it firmly. Clone size is given for some rows only: seen once, a few or many times, or a class if the clone is expanded.

clone_size,v_call,d_call,j_call,cdr3_nt,cdr3_aa
-,TRBV5-1,-,TRBJ2-1,TGCGCCAGCAGCTCGGGGGGCCTGGGCGATTGGGAGCAGTTCTTC,CASSSGGLGDWEQFF
-,TRBV25-1,-,TRBJ1-4,TGTGCCAGCAGTCACTTCGTGGCGGCAACTAATGAAAAACTGTTTTTT,CASSHFVAATNEKLFF
-,TRBV15,TRBD2,TRBJ2-1,TGTGCCACCAGCAGAGATCTTAGGCCTAGCGGGAGGGTTGGGGACAATGAGCAGTTCTTC,CATSRDLRPSGRVGDNEQFF
-,TRBV7-8,-,TRBJ1-5,TGTGCCAGCAGCTTAGCTCGGGGGGGTCAGCCCCAGCATTTT,CASSLARGGQPQHF
-,TRBV7-9,TRBD1,TRBJ1-6,TGTGCCAGCAGCTCCTCCGGGACAGCCTATTCACCCCTCCACTTT,CASSSSGTAYSPLHF
once,TRBV19,-,TRBJ1-6,TGTGCCAGTAGTGAGGGCCAGGGAGGAAATTCACCCCTCCACTTT,CASSEGQGGNSPLHF
-,TRBV2,-,TRBJ2-4,TGTGCCAGCAGCGCCCTAGGAAACATTCAGTACTTC,CASSALGNIQYF
-,TRBV5-1,TRBD2,TRBJ2-7,TGCGCCAGCAGCTTATTTAGCGGGCCCTCCTACGAGCAGTACTTC,CASSLFSGPSYEQYF
-,TRBV6-5,TRBD2,TRBJ2-7,TGTGCCAGCGGGGGGGTTTGGGGCGGTAGGGAGCAGTACTTC,CASGGVWGGREQYF
-,TRBV10-1,TRBD2,TRBJ2-5,TGCGCCAGCAGTGAGAAGGCTAGCGGTCGACGGACCCAGTACTTC,CASSEKASGRRTQYF
-,TRBV5-1,TRBD1,TRBJ2-1,TGCGCCAGCAGCTTGGAGGACAGGGGATTTAATGAGCAGTTCTTC,CASSLEDRGFNEQFF
-,TRBV5-1,TRBD2,TRBJ2-5,TGCGCCAGCAGCCAAAGCGGGGTACAAGAGACCCAGTACTTC,CASSQSGVQETQYF
-,TRBV28,TRBD1,TRBJ1-3,TGTGCCAGCAGTCAGCCCGAAACAGGGGGCACTGGAAACACCATATATTTT,CASSQPETGGTGNTIYF
-,TRBV7-2,-,TRBJ1-5,TGTGCCAGCAGCTCCGGGGGGGGGAGCAATCAGCCCCAGCATTTT,CASSSGGGSNQPQHF
once,TRBV6-5,-,TRBJ1-1,TGTGCCAGCAGCTCTTTGGGGGGCACTGAAGCTTTCTTT,CASSSLGGTEAFF
-,TRBV30,TRBD1,TRBJ1-6,TGTGCCTGGAGTGAAGGACAGGCTAATTCACCCCTCCACTTT,CAWSEGQANSPLHF
-,TRBV5-1,-,TRBJ1-5,TGCGCCAGCAGCTTGGAAGGGAGAAATCAGCCCCAGCATTTT,CASSLEGRNQPQHF
few,TRBV7-9,-,TRBJ2-3,TGTGCCAGCTCACCCGGGACAGATACGCAGTATTTT,CASSPGTDTQYF
-,TRBV10-3,TRBD1,TRBJ2-3,TGTGCCATCAGTGAAGCGCCAAAAACAGGGGGCAGAGATACGCAGTATTTT,CAISEAPKTGGRDTQYF
-,TRBV28,-,TRBJ1-3,TGTGCCAGCAGTTGGGGCCCTTTTGGCCCATCTGGAAACACCATATATTTT,CASSWGPFGPSGNTIYF
-,TRBV6-1,-,TRBJ1-1,TGTGCCAGCAGTGATCAGGGGCGAATGAACACTGAAGCTTTCTTT,CASSDQGRMNTEAFF
-,TRBV2,-,TRBJ1-2,TGTGCCAGCACGGGGGGCTATGGCTACACCTTC,CASTGGYGYTF
once,TRBV5-1,TRBD1,TRBJ2-7,TGCGCCAGCAGCTTGGATTGGACAGGGCTTTACGAGCAGTACTTC,CASSLDWTGLYEQYF
-,TRBV2,-,TRBJ1-1,TGTGCCAGCAGTTTTCAGGGGTCCTCCACTGAAGCTTTCTTT,CASSFQGSSTEAFF
-,TRBV18,-,TRBJ2-5,TGTGCCAGCTCAATTTCCACAGGAGAGACCCAGTACTTC,CASSISTGETQYF
-,TRBV6-7,-,TRBJ2-1,TGTGCCAGCAGTTACTCCACAGGGGGGGCGAAATACAATGAGCAGTTCTTC,CASSYSTGGAKYNEQFF
-,TRBV7-2,TRBD2,TRBJ2-1,TGTGCCAGCAGCTTAGCGCGGGGGGACTACAACAACAATGAGCAGTTCTTC,CASSLARGDYNNNEQFF